This T cell receptor (beta chain) was obtained from a study of PD-1 blockade in classical Hodgkin lymphoma. The overall study: Patients received nivolumab 3 mg/kg intravenously every 2 weeks. Study conclusions and caveats: Reported baseline diversity: healthy donors highest, relapsed/refractory patients lowest. Complete responders' diversity at baseline resembled that of newly diagnosed patients. Repertoire difference causes, possibly disease activity or prior therapy, remain undefined.

The length of the CDR3 is 15 residues. V was clipped by 0 bases and J by 3 bases, with 7 bases between them. Germline-derived CDR1 and CDR2 are SGDLS and YYNGEE. TCRdb's table, derived via immunoSEQ multiplex PCR, lists solely in-frame clones and lacks some. The table has some 23,000 clones, about four fifths seen once. Every patient relapsed after autologous stem cell transplantation, and brentuximab vedotin exposure varied. Turning to this clone: Its target is unknown.

The sample here was peripheral blood mononuclear cells (PBMCs), taken before the second cycle of nivolumab. The clonotype was recovered from a human donor with classical Hodgkin lymphoma. The rearrangement links TRBV9 to TRBJ1-6; D possibly corresponds to TRBD1 (6 bases). The CDR3: CASSVDRDYNSPLHF. The CDR3 bases are TGTGCCAGCAGCGTAGACAGGGACTATAATTCACCCCTCCACTTT.